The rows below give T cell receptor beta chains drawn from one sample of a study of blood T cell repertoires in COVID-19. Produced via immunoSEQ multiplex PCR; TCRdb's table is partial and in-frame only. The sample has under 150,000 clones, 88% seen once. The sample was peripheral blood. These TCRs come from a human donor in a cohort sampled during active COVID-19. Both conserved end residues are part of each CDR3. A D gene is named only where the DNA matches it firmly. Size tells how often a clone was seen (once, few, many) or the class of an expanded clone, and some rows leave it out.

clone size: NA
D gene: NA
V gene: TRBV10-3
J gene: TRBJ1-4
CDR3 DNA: TGTGCCATCAGTGAGTCGGGGAGCAGGGGAAATGAAAAACTGTTTTTT
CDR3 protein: CAISESGSRGNEKLFF

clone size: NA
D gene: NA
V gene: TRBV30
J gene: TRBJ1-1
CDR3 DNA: TGTGCCTCCCAGAGGTCCGGCCAGAGGGACACTGAAGCTTTCTTT
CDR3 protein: CASQRSGQRDTEAFF

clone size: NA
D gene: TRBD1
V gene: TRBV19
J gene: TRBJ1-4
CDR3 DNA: TGTGCCAGTGGTCTAAAGGGACAGGGGATTCGGATGAATGAAAAACTGTTTTTT
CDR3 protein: CASGLKGQGIRMNEKLFF

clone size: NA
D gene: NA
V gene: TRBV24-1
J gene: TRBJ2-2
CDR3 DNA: TGTGCCACCAGTGCCCCCTCAGGGGAGAAAAGCGGGGAGCTGTTTTTT
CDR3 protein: CATSAPSGEKSGELFF

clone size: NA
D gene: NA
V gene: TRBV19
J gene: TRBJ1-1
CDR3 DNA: TGTGCCAGTAAAAGACCAGGTCTAGGGAGAACTGAAGCTTTCTTT
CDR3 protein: CASKRPGLGRTEAFF

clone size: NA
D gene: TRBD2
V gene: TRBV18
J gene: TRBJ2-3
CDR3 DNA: TGTGCCAGCTCACCCCCTATCGGGGGGGCGAAAGATACGCAGTATTTT
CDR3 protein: CASSPPIGGAKDTQYF

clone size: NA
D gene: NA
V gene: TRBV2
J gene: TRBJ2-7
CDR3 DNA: TGTGCCAGCAGGATTGGGGACACTTTTAAAGGGGAGCAGTACTTC
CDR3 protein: CASRIGDTFKGEQYF

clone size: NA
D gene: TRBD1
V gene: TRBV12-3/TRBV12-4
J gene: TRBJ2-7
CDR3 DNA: TGTGCCAGCACCTCGGGACAGTCCTACGAGCAGTACTTC
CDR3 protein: CASTSGQSYEQYF

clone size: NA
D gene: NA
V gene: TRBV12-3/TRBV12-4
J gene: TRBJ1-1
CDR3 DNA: TGTGCCAGCAGTTTAAAGAGGACTGAAGCTTTCTTT
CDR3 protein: CASSLKRTEAFF

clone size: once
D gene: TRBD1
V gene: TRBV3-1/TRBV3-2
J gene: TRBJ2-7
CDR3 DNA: TGTGCCAGCAGCCTTCAGGGGGCCCTGAGGGGGGACGAGCAGTACTTC
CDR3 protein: CASSLQGALRGDEQYF

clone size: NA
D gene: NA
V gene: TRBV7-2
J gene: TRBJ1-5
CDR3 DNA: TGTGCCAGCAGCTTAACGAGGGCTGGGAATCAGCCCCAGCATTTT
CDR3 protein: CASSLTRAGNQPQHF

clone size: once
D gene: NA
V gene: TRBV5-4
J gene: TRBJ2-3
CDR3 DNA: TGTGCCAGCAGCTTGGCCGGGGGGCGCGGCACAGATACGCAGTATTTT
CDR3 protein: CASSLAGGRGTDTQYF

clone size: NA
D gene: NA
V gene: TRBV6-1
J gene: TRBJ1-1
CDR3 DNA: TGTGCCAGCAGTGAGAGGGGAGGAAGCACTGAAGCTTTCTTT
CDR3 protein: CASSERGGSTEAFF

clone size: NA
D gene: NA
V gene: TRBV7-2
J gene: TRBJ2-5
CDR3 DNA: TGTGCCAGCAGCCCTCTCGGGGGAAAGACCCAGTACTTC
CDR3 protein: CASSPLGGKTQYF

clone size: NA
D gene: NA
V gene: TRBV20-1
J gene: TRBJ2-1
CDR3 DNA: TGCAGTGCTAGTCGAGGGCGGGGAAGCTCCTACAATGAGCAGTTCTTC
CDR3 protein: CSASRGRGSSYNEQFF

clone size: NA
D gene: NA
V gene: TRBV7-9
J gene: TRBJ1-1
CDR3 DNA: TGTGCCAGCAGCTTACTTGACACTGAAGCTTTCTTT
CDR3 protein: CASSLLDTEAFF

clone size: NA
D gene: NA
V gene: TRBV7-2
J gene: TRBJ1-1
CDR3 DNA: TGTGCCAGCAGCAGAAACCAGGGGAACACTGAAGCTTTCTTT
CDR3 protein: CASSRNQGNTEAFF

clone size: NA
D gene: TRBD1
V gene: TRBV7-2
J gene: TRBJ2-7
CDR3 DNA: TGTGCCAGCAGCCAGGGGACAGGGGATTTCTACGAGCAGTACTTC
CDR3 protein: CASSQGTGDFYEQYF

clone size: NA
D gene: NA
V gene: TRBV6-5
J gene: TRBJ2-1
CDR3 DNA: TGTGCCAGCAGTTACCTCGGGGGCTCCTACAATGAGCAGTTCTTC
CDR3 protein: CASSYLGGSYNEQFF

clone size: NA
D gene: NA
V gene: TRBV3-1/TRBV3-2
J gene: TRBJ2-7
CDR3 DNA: TGTGCCAGCAGCCACAGAGTACTAACGGGACTCAACCCTAGGGAGCAGTACTTC
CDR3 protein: CASSHRVLTGLNPREQYF

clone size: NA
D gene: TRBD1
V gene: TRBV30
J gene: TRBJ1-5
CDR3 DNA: TGTGCCTGGAGTGTACTTGGGACAGGGGGCAATCAGCCCCAGCATTTT
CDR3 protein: CAWSVLGTGGNQPQHF

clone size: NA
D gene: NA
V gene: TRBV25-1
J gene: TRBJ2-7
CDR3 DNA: TGTGCCAGCAGTGAACAGGGGAGTGCCGAGCAGTACTTC
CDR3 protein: CASSEQGSAEQYF

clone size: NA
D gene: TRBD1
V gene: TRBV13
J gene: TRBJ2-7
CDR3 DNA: TGTGCCAGCACCGCGGGACAGGGCGGTAGAGAGCAGTACTTC
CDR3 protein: CASTAGQGGREQYF

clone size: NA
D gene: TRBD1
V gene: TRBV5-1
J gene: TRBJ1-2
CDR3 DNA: TGCGCCAGCAGCCCGGACAGGGGGCATGGCTACACCTTC
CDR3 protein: CASSPDRGHGYTF

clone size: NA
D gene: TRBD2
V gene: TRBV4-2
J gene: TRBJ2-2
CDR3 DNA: TGTGCCAGCAGTCCGAGCGGGGGGGCAAACACCGGGGAGCTGTTTTTT
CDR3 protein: CASSPSGGANTGELFF

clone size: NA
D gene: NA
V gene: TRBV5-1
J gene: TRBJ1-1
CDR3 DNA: TGCGCCAGCAGCTCGGGACAAAGAGGGACTGAAGCTTTCTTT
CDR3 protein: CASSSGQRGTEAFF

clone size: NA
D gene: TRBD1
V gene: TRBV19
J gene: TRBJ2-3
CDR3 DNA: TGTGCCAGTAGTACGACAGGGGGCGCGTTAGATACGCAGTATTTT
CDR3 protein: CASSTTGGALDTQYF

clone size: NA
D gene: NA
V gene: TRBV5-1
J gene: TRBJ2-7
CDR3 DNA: TGCGCCAGCAGCTTCCAGGGAATGGACGAGCAGTACTTC
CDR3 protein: CASSFQGMDEQYF

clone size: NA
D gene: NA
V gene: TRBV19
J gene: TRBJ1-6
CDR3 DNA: TGTGCCAGTAGTATTATCTCAGGGCTAGATTCACCCCTCCACTTT
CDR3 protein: CASSIISGLDSPLHF

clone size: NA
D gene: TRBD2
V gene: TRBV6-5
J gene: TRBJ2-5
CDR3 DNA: TGTGCCAGCAGACCGACAAGGACCGGGGGGGAGACCCAGTACTTC
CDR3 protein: CASRPTRTGGETQYF

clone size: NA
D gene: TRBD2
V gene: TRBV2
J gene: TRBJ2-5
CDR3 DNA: TGTGCCAGCAAGCTAGCGGGGGATAGAGAGACCCAGTACTTC
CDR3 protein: CASKLAGDRETQYF

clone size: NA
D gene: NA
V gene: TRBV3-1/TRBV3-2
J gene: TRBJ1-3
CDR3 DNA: TGTGCCAGCAGCCAAGATCCCAGGGGATCTGGAAACACCATATATTTT
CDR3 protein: CASSQDPRGSGNTIYF

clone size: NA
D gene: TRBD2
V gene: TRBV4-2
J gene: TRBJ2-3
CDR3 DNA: TGTGCCAGCAGCCAAGAGGGACTAGCGGGGGGGCAGCAGTATTTT
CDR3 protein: CASSQEGLAGGQQYF